This T cell receptor (beta chain) came from a study of control samples from healthy donors and cancer patients (dated by TCRdb to 2018 to 2021). Receptors were amplified or captured by the immunoSEQ multiplex PCR assay. TCRdb retrieved this table from immuneACCESS and kept in-frame rearrangements only. Not all clones are present; in checked studies, unresolved V genes account for under half, and no reason is known for the remainder. A total of tens of thousands of clones appear in this sample, around 84% of them only once. The ten most abundant clones make up about 15% of the sample. Remarks on this clone: Its antigen is unknown. It has no much larger one-base neighbor in the sample; base qualities were not kept.

Reading from cysteine to phenylalanine, the CDR3 counts 13 amino acids. CDR3 DNA is the only sequence kept; it has 39 bases, read in frame from the first base. CDR1 and CDR2 (GTSNPN, SVGIG) derive from the germline V gene (reference sequence). Unmatched junction bases come to 6, with V trimmed by 5 bases and J by 6 bases. This clonotype was sampled from a middle-aged man in good health. The specimen sequenced was blood. Recombination linked TRBV30 to TRBJ1-5; 8 nucleotides in the junction match TRBD1. Here the CDR3 is given as CAWGQGASQPQHF. The sequence in DNA is TGTGCCTGGGGGCAGGGGGCAAGTCAGCCCCAGCATTTT.